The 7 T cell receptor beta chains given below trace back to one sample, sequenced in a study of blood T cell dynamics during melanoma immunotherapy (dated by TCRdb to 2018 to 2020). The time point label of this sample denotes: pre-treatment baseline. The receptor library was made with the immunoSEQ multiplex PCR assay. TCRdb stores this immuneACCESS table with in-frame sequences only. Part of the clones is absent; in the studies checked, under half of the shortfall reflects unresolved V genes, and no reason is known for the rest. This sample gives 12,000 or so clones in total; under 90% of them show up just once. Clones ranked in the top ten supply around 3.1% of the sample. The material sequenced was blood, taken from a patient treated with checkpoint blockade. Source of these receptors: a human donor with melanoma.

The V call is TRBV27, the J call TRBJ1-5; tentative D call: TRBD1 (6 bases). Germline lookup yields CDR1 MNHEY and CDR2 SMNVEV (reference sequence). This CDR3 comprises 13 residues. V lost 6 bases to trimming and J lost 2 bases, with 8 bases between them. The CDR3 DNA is TGTGCCAGCAGACAGGGAGGCAATCAGCCCCAGCATTTT. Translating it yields CASRQGGNQPQHF.

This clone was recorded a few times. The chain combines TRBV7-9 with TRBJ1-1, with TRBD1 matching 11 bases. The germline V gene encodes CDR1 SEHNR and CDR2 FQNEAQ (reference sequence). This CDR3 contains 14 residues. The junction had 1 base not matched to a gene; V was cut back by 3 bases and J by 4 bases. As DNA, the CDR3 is TGTGCCAGCAGCTTGGGACAGGGGGTCACTGAAGCTTTCTTT. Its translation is CASSLGQGVTEAFF.

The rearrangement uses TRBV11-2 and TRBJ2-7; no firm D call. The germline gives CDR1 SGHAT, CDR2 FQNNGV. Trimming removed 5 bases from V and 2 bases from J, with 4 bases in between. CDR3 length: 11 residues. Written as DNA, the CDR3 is TGTGCCAGCAGCAAAACCTACGAGCAGTACTTC. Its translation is CASSKTYEQYF.

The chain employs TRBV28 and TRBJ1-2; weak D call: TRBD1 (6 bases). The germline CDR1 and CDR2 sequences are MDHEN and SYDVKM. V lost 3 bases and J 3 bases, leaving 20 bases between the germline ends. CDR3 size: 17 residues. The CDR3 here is CASSFGGQGRGDYGYTF. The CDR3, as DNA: TGTGCCAGCAGTTTCGGGGGTCAGGGGCGAGGGGACTATGGCTACACCTTC.

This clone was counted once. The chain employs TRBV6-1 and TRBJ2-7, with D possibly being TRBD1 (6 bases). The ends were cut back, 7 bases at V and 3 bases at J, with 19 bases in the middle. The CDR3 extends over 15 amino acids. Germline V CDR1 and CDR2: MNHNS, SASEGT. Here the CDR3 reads CASIMRGTQSYEQYF. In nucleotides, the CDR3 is TGTGCCAGCATCATGAGGGGGACGCAGAGCTACGAGCAGTACTTC.

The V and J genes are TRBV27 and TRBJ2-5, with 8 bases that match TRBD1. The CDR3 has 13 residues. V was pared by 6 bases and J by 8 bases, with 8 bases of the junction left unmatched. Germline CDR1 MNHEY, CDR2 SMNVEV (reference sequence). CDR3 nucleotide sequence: TGTGCCAGCAGGAGCAGGGGGCGCGGTACCCAGTACTTC. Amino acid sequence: CASRSRGRGTQYF.

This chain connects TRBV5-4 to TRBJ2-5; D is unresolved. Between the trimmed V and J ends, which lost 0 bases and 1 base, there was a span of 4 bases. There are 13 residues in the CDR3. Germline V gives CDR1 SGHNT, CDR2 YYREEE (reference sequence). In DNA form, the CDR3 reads TGTGCCAGCAGCTTGGGCAGCCAAGAGACCCAGTACTTC. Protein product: CASSLGSQETQYF.